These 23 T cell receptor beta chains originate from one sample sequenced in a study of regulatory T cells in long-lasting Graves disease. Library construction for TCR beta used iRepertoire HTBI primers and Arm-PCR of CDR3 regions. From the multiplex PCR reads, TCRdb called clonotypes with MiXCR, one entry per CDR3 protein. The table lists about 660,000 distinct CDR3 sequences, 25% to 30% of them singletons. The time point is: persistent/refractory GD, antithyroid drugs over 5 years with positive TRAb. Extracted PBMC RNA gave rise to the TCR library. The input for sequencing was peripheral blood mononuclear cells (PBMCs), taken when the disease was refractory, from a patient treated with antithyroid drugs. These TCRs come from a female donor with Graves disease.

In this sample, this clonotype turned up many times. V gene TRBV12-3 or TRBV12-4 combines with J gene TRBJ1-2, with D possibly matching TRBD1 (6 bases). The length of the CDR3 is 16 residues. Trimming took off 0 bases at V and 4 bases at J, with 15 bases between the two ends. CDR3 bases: TGTGCCAGCAGTTTAGCCGGACAGCACACCCTCTATGGCTACACCTTC. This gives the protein CASSLAGQHTLYGYTF.

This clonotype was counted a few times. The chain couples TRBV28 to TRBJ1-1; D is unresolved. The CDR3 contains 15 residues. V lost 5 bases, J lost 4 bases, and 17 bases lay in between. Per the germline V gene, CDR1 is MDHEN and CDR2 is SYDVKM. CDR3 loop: CASSIFRHTTTEAFF. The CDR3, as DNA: TGTGCCAGCAGTATTTTCCGCCATACCACCACTGAAGCTTTCTTT.

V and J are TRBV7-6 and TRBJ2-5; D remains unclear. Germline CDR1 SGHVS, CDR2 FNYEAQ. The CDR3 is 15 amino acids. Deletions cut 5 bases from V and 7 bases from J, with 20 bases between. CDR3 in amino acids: CASSPDPSVGGTQYF. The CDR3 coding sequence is TGTGCCAGCAGCCCCGATCCCTCTGTGGGTGGGACCCAGTACTTC.

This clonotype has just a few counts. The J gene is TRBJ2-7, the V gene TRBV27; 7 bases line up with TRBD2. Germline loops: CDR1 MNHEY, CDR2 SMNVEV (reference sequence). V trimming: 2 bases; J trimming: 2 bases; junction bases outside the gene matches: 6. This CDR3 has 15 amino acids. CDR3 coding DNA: TGTGCCAGCAGTTTAACCGGGGGGTTGGCCTACGAGCAGTACTTC. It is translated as CASSLTGGLAYEQYF.

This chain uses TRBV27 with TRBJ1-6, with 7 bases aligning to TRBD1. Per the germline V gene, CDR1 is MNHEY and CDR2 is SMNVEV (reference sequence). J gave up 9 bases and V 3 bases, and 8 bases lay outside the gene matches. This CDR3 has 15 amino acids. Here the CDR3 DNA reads TGTGCCAGCAGTTTCCAGGGGGTAACTGGTTCACCCCTCCACTTT. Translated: CASSFQGVTGSPLHF.

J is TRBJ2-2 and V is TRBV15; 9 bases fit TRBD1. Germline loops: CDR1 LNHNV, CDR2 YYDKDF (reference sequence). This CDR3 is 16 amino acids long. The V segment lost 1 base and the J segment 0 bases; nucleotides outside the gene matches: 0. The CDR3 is CATSRGQGANTGELFF. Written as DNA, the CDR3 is TGTGCCACCAGCAGAGGACAGGGGGCGAACACCGGGGAGCTGTTTTTT.

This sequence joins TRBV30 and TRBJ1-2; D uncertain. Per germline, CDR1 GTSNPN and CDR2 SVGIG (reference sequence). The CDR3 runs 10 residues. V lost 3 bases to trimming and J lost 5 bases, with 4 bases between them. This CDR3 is CAWRNYGYTF. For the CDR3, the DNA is TGTGCCTGGAGAAATTATGGCTACACCTTC.

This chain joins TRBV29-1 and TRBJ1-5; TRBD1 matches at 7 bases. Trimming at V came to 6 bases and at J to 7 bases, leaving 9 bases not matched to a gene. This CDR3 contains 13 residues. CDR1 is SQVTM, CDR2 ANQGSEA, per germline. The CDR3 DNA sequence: TGCAGCGTGCGACAGGGTTGGGGCCAGCCCCAGCATTTT. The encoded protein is CSVRQGWGQPQHF.

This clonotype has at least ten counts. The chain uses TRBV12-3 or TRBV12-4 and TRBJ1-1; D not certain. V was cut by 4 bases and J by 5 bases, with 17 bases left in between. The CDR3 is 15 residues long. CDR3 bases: TGTGCCAGCAGTTGGGTGCAAGGGAGGGTAACTGAAGCTTTCTTT. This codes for CASSWVQGRVTEAFF.

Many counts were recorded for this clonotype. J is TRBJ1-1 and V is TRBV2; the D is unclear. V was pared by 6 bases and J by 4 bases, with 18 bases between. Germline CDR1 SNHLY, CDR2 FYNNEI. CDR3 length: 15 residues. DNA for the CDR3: TGTGCCAGCAGAGGACCAGTGGTCGCTAGCACTGAAGCTTTCTTT. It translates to CASRGPVVASTEAFF.

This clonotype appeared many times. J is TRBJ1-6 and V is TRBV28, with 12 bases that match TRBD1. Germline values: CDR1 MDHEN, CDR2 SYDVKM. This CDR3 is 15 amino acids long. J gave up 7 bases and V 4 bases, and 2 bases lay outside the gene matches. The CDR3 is CASSSGQGANSPLHF. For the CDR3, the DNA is TGTGCCAGCAGTTCGGGACAGGGGGCGAATTCACCCCTCCACTTT.

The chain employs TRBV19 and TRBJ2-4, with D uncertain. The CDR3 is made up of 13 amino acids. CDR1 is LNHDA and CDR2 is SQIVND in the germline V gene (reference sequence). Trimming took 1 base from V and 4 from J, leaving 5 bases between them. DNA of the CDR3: TGTGCCAGTAGTATAGGACAAAAAAACATTCAGTACTTC. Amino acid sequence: CASSIGQKNIQYF.

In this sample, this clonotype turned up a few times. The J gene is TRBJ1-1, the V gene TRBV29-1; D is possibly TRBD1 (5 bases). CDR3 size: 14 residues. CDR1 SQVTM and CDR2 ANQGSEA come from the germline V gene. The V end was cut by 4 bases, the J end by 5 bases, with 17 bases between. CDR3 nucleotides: TGCAGCGTTGGAGCCGGGACGGTGGGAACTGAAGCTTTCTTT. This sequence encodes CSVGAGTVGTEAFF. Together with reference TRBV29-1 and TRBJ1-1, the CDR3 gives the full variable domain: SAVISQKPSRDICQRGTSLTIQCQVDSQVTMMFWYRQQPGQSLTLIATANQGSEATYESGFVIDKFPISRPNLTFSTLTVSNMSPEDSSIYLCSVGAGTVGTEAFFGQGTRLTVV.

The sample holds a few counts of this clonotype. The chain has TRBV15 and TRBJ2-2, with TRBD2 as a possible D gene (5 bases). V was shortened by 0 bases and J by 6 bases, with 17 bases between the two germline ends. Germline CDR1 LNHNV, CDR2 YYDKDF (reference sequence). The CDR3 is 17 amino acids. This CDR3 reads CATSRDGRFQRPGELFF. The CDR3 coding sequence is TGTGCCACCAGCAGAGATGGGAGATTTCAAAGGCCCGGGGAGCTGTTTTTT. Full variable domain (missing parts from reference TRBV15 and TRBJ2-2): DAMVIQNPRYQVTQFGKPVTLSCSQTLNHNVMYWYQQKSSQAPKLLFHYYDKDFNNEADTPDNFQSRRPNTSFCFLDIRSPGLGDTAMYLCATSRDGRFQRPGELFFGEGSRLTVL.

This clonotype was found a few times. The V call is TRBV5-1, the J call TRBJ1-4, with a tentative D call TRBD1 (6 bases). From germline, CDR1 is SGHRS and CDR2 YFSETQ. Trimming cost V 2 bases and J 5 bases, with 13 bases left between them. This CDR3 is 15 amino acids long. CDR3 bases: TGCGCCAGCAGCTTACAGGGTCTCGACAATGAAAAACTGTTTTTT. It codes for CASSLQGLDNEKLFF.

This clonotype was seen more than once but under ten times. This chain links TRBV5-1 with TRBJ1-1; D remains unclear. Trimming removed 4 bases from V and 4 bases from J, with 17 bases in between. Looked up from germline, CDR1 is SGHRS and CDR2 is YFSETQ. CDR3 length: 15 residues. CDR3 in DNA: TGCGCCAGCAGCCGCAGGCCCTCCGGAGGCACTGAAGCTTTCTTT. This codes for CASSRRPSGGTEAFF.

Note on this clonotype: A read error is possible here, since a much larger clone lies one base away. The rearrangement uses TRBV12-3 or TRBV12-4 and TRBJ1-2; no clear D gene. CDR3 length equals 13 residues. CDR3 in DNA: TGTGCCAGCAGTTTTGAATCTAACTATTGCTACACCTTC. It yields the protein CASSFESNYCYTF.

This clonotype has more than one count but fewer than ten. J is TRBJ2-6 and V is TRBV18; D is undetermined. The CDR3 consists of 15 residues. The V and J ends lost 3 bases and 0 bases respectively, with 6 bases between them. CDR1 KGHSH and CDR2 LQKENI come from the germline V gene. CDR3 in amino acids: CASSPPLSGANVLTF. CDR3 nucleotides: TGTGCCAGCTCACCTCCTCTCTCTGGGGCCAACGTCCTGACTTTC.

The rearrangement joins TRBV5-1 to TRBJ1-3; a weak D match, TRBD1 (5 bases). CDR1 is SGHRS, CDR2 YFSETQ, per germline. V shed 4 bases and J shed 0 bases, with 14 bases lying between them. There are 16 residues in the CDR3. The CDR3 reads CASSPGDRISGNTIYF. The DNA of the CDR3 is TGCGCCAGCAGCCCGGGGGATAGGATCTCTGGAAACACCATATATTTT.

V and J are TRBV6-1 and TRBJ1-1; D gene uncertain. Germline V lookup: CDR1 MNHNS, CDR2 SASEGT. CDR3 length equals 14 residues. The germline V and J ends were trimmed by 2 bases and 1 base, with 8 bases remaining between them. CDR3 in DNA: TGTGCCAGCAGTGAACGAGGCCCGAACACTGAAGCTTTCTTT. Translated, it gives CASSERGPNTEAFF.

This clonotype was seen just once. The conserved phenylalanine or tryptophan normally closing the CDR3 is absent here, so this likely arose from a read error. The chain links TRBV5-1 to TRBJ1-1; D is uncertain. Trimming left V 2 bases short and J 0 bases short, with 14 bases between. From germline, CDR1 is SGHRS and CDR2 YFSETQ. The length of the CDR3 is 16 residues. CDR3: CASSLGLGGLNTEAFL. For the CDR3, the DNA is TGCGCCAGCAGCTTAGGCCTGGGAGGCCTGAACACTGAAGCTTTCCTT.

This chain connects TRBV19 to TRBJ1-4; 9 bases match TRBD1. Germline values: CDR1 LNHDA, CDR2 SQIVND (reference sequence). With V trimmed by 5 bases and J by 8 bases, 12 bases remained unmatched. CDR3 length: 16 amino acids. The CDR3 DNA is TGTGCCAGTAGTTCGCACCCGGGACAGGGAGGCGAAAAACTGTTTTTT. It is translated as CASSSHPGQGGEKLFF.

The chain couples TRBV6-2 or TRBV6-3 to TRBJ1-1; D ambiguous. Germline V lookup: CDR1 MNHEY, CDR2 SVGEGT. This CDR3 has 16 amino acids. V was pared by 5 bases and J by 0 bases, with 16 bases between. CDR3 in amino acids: CASSELVRRLNTEAFF. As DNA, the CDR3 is TGTGCCAGCAGTGAATTGGTTCGGCGGCTGAACACTGAAGCTTTCTTT.